What follows are 22 T cell receptor beta chains derived from one specimen sequenced in a study of blood T cell repertoires in COVID-19. TCRdb's copy holds only in-frame clones and misses some; the assay was immunoSEQ multiplex PCR. The table includes 99,000 or so clones, 84% detected once. The sample was peripheral blood. These receptors were collected from a man between 65 and 80 years old with active or convalescent COVID-19.

Details on this clone: The sample contains more than one DNA sequence encoding this CDR3. The rearrangement links TRBV7-9 to TRBJ1-1; the D gene is possibly TRBD1 (6 bases). Germline V gene data show CDR1 as SEHNR and CDR2 as FQNEAQ (reference sequence). Trimming removed 2 bases from V and 1 base from J, with 8 bases in between. This CDR3 is 14 amino acids long. The CDR3 loop is CASSLLGANTEAFF. As DNA, the CDR3 is TGTGCCAGCAGCTTACTGGGGGCGAACACTGAAGCTTTCTTT.

The chain employs TRBV12-3 or TRBV12-4 and TRBJ2-2; no firm D call. The germline V and J ends were trimmed by 6 bases and 4 bases, with 9 bases remaining between them. The CDR3 length is 13 residues. The CDR3 DNA reads as TGTGCCAGCAGCCTCAGGTCCACCGGGGAGCTGTTTTTT. This translates into CASSLRSTGELFF.

This chain connects TRBV19 to TRBJ1-1, with a possible D match to TRBD1 (6 bases). V dropped 5 bases and J dropped 5 bases, with 12 bases sitting between them. This CDR3 contains 13 residues. Germline lookup yields CDR1 LNHDA and CDR2 SQIVND (reference sequence). The CDR3 loop is CASSQGMETEAFF. CDR3 in DNA: TGTGCCAGTAGTCAGGGGATGGAGACTGAAGCTTTCTTT.

This chain uses TRBV29-1 with TRBJ2-5; TRBD2 aligns across 7 bases. This CDR3 is 13 amino acids long. CDR1 SQVTM and CDR2 ANQGSEA come from the germline V gene. With V trimmed by 2 bases and J by 2 bases, 2 bases remained unmatched. The CDR3 reads CSVEISGQETQYF. In nucleotides, the CDR3 is TGCAGCGTTGAAATTAGCGGGCAAGAGACCCAGTACTTC.

The chain joins TRBV27 to TRBJ1-6; 9 nucleotides agree with TRBD1. The germline gives CDR1 MNHEY, CDR2 SMNVEV (reference sequence). Trimming cost V 5 bases and J 8 bases; bases outside gene matches: 7. The CDR3 is 15 residues long. The CDR3 nucleotides are TGTGCCAGCAGTCCTTCGACAGGGGGTTATTCACCCCTCCACTTT. Residues: CASSPSTGGYSPLHF.

J is TRBJ2-3 and V is TRBV24-1; D perhaps matches TRBD1 (5 bases). The CDR3 extends over 15 amino acids. Germline assignment: CDR1 KGHDR and CDR2 SFDVKD. Trimming stripped 3 bases from V and 1 base from J, with 10 bases between. The DNA of the CDR3 is TGTGCCACCAGTGATCCAGGGTCTGGCACAGATACGCAGTATTTT. Its translation: CATSDPGSGTDTQYF.

This sequence joins TRBV24-1 and TRBJ2-1, with 7 bases fitting TRBD2. Germline CDR1 KGHDR, CDR2 SFDVKD. The CDR3 consists of 16 residues. V shed 3 bases, J shed 3 bases, and the junction held 7 bases outside the gene matches. The CDR3 region is CATSDRGGLDYNEQFF. The CDR3 region has the DNA TGTGCCACCAGTGATCGCGGGGGTCTCGACTACAATGAGCAGTTCTTC.

This rearrangement joins TRBV30 to TRBJ1-1; TRBD1 might be the D (6 bases). Germline loops: CDR1 GTSNPN, CDR2 SVGIG (reference sequence). V was shortened by 4 bases and J by 3 bases, with 9 bases between the two germline ends. The CDR3 is 12 residues long. The CDR3 region has the DNA TGTGCCTGGACAGGGGCGCACACTGAAGCTTTCTTT. Its protein is CAWTGAHTEAFF.

This rearrangement joins TRBV6-5 to TRBJ1-1; tentatively, D is TRBD1 (6 bases). CDR3 size: 13 residues. Trimming removed 4 bases from V and 7 bases from J, with 13 bases in between. Germline V lookup: CDR1 MNHEY, CDR2 SVGAGI. The CDR3: CASSFSGGFEAFF. The CDR3 region has the DNA TGTGCCAGCAGTTTTTCGGGGGGCTTTGAAGCTTTCTTT.

This clone was found a few times. The V and J genes are TRBV28 and TRBJ1-5; perhaps TRBD1 as D (5 bases). CDR1 and CDR2 (germline): MDHEN, SYDVKM. The CDR3 has 12 residues. Trimming cost V 6 bases and J 7 bases, with 10 bases left between them. The DNA of the CDR3 is TGTGCCAGCAGACTACAGGTACAGCCCCAGCATTTT. Translated: CASRLQVQPQHF.

The V gene is TRBV7-2, the J gene TRBJ1-3; weak D call: TRBD1 (5 bases). This CDR3 contains 14 residues. CDR1 and CDR2 from the germline V gene are SGHTA and FQGNSA. V lost 6 bases to trimming and J lost 0 bases, with 9 bases between them. CDR3 nucleotides: TGTGCCAGCAGGGACAACCACTCTGGAAACACCATATATTTT. Encoded protein: CASRDNHSGNTIYF.

Only one count was recorded for this clone. The CDR3: CASSKQGGGNTGELFF. The CDR3 bases are TGTGCCAGCAGCAAACAAGGGGGGGGTAACACCGGGGAGCTGTTTTTT. J is TRBJ2-2 and V is TRBV7-6; possibly TRBD2 for D (7 bases). CDR3 size: 16 residues. Germline-derived CDR1 and CDR2 are SGHVS and FNYEAQ. With 5 bases removed from V and 2 bases from J, the gap between germline ends came to 15 bases. The full variable domain, completed using reference TRBV7-6 and TRBJ2-2, is GAGVSQSPRYKVTKRGQDVALRCDPISGHVSLYWYRQALGQGPEFLTYFNYEAQQDKSGLPNDRFSAERPEGSISTLTIQRTEQRDSAMYRCASSKQGGGNTGELFFGEGSRLTVL.

The rearrangement links TRBV18 to TRBJ2-1; the match to TRBD1 covers 10 bases. In germline, CDR1 is KGHSH, CDR2 LQKENI. The CDR3 runs to 15 residues. With V trimmed by 3 bases and J by 7 bases, 6 bases remained unmatched. This chain's CDR3 is CASSPRTGGENEQFF. The DNA of the CDR3 is TGTGCCAGCTCACCCCGGACAGGGGGTGAGAATGAGCAGTTCTTC.

This clone appeared once. V usage is TRBV27 and J usage is TRBJ1-1, with TRBD1 matching 11 bases. V lost 5 bases, J lost 3 bases, and 5 bases stayed unmatched. Germline CDR1 MNHEY, CDR2 SMNVEV (reference sequence). This CDR3 contains 15 residues. The chain's CDR3 is CASSPGQGVYTEAFF. CDR3 nucleotide sequence: TGTGCCAGCAGTCCGGGACAGGGGGTATACACTGAAGCTTTCTTT.

V and J are TRBV29-1 and TRBJ1-2; no clear D gene. CDR3 length: 13 residues. Trimming removed 0 bases from V and 2 bases from J, with 7 bases in between. Germline V gene lookup returns CDR1 SQVTM and CDR2 ANQGSEA. The CDR3 bases are TGCAGCGTTGAAGATCCGGGGAACTATGGCTACACCTTC. Protein product: CSVEDPGNYGYTF.

J is TRBJ1-6 and V is TRBV2, with 9 bases fitting TRBD1. V shed 6 bases and J 5 bases; nucleotides not matched to a gene: 2. CDR1 SNHLY and CDR2 FYNNEI come from the germline V gene. This CDR3 has 14 residues. CDR3 sequence: CASRGQGDNSPLHF. The CDR3 bases are TGTGCCAGCAGGGGACAGGGCGATAATTCACCCCTCCACTTT.

The rearrangement links TRBV30 to TRBJ2-3; 7 nucleotides align to TRBD1. The ends lost 1 base at V and 0 bases at J; junction bases unmatched: 1. This CDR3 has 14 amino acids. From germline, CDR1 is GTSNPN and CDR2 SVGIG (reference sequence). In nucleotides, the CDR3 is TGTGCCTGGAGTGAGGGGGCTAGCACAGATACGCAGTATTTT. This encodes CAWSEGASTDTQYF. Full variable domain (missing parts from reference TRBV30 and TRBJ2-3): SQTIHQWPATLVQPVGSPLSLECTVEGTSNPNLYWYRQAAGRGLQLLFYSVGIGQISSEVPQNLSASRPQDRQFILSSKKLLLSDSGFYLCAWSEGASTDTQYFGPGTRLTVL.

The rearrangement joins TRBV10-3 to TRBJ2-2; 8 bases match TRBD2. From germline, CDR1 is ENHRY and CDR2 SYGVKD. The J segment lost 4 bases and the V segment lost 6 bases, leaving 4 bases of the junction unmatched. The CDR3 is 14 residues long. The CDR3 spells CAISGGALTGELFF. The CDR3 region has the DNA TGTGCCATCAGCGGGGGGGCCCTCACCGGGGAGCTGTTTTTT.

V and J are TRBV27 and TRBJ2-3, with a weak D call TRBD2 (6 bases). V lost 3 bases, J lost 2 bases, and 21 bases lay in between. Germline V CDR1 and CDR2: MNHEY, SMNVEV (reference sequence). CDR3 length: 18 residues. The chain's CDR3 is CASSFKIWDGDFTDTQYF. The DNA for the CDR3 is TGTGCCAGCAGTTTTAAGATTTGGGACGGGGACTTCACAGATACGCAGTATTTT.

The V and J genes are TRBV19 and TRBJ2-1; 15 bases fit TRBD2. The CDR3 is made up of 20 amino acids. V dropped 4 bases and J dropped 3; count of bases not matched to a gene: 13. Looked up from germline, CDR1 is LNHDA and CDR2 is SQIVND (reference sequence). The CDR3: CASSTTLGLAGGPHYNEQFF. The CDR3 DNA reads TGTGCCAGTAGTACCACCTTAGGACTAGCGGGGGGGCCTCACTACAATGAGCAGTTCTTC.

The chain is built from TRBV2 and TRBJ1-4; D possibly corresponds to TRBD1 (5 bases). The V end was cut by 7 bases, the J end by 5 bases, with 11 bases between. Germline-derived CDR1 and CDR2 are SNHLY and FYNNEI. CDR3 size: 13 residues. The CDR3 spells CASKVQGNEKLFF. The CDR3, as DNA: TGTGCCAGCAAGGTCCAGGGAAATGAAAAACTGTTTTTT.

J is TRBJ1-2 and V is TRBV6-5; 9 nucleotides agree with TRBD1. J lost 4 bases, V lost 6 bases, and 6 bases had no gene match. Looked up from germline, CDR1 is MNHEY and CDR2 is SVGAGI. This CDR3 comprises 14 residues. CDR3 sequence reads: CASSTGTGIYGYTF. For the CDR3, the DNA is TGTGCCAGCAGCACCGGGACAGGGATCTATGGCTACACCTTC.